This TCR beta chain was retrieved from a study of cytomegalovirus exposure and HLA in healthy donors. Findings and caveats of the study: In a later analysis, most CMV-associated TCR beta chains appeared HLA-restricted. CMV antigen specificity of three CMV-associated chains was confirmed in vitro.

CDR3 length equals 15 residues. Germline V lookup: CDR1 SNHLY, CDR2 FYNNEI. The ends were cut back, 3 bases at V and 3 bases at J, with 12 bases in the middle. The PCR contained 60 Vbeta and 13 Jbeta primers. Measured with immunoSEQ multiplex PCR; TCRdb has only the in-frame clones, and not every one. The sample carries some 140,000 clones, around 80% recorded once. With respect to this clone: Its antigen is undetermined.

The clonotype comes from a woman aged 35 to 49 in good health and CMV-seronegative. The sample taken for sequencing was PBMCs. The chain combines TRBV2 with TRBJ1-5; D gene uncertain. CDR3 DNA: TGTGCCAGCAGTGATAGACTAAGGGCCAATCAGCCCCAGCATTTT. The encoded protein is CASSDRLRANQPQHF. The full variable domain, with the rest looked up from reference TRBV2 and TRBJ1-5, is EPEVTQTPSHQVTQMGQEVILRCVPISNHLYFYWYRQILGQKVEFLVSFYNNEISEKSEIFDDQFSVERPDGSNFTLKIRSTKLEDSAMYFCASSDRLRANQPQHFGDGTRLSIL.